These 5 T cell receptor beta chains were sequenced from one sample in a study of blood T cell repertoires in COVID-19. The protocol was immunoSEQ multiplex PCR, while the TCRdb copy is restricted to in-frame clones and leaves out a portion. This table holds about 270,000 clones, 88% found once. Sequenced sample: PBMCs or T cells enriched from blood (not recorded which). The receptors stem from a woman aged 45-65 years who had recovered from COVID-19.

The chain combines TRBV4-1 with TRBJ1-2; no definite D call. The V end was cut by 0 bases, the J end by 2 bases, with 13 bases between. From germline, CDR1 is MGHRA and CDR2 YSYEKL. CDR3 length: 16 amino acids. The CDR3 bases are TGCGCCAGCAGCCAAGAGCGTGTTCTAGCCAACTATGGCTACACCTTC. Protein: CASSQERVLANYGYTF.

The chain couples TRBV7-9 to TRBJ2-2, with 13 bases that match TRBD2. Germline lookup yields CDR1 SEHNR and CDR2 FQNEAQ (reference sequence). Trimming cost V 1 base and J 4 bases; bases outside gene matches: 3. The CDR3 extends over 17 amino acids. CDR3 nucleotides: TGTGCCAGCAGCTTAGAACTAGCGGGAGGGCCCACCGGGGAGCTGTTTTTT. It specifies CASSLELAGGPTGELFF.

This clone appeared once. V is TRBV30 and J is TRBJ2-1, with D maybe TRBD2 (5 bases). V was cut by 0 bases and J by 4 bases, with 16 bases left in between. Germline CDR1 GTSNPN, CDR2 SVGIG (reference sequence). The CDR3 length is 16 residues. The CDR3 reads CAWSVMPSGYYNEQFF. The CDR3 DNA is TGTGCCTGGAGTGTAATGCCGAGCGGATATTACAATGAGCAGTTCTTC.

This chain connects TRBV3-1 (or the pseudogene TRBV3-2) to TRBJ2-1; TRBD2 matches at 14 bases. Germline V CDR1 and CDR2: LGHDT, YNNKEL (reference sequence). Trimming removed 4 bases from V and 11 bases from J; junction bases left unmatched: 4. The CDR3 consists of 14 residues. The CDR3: CASSRGLAGDKQFF. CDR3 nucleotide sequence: TGTGCCAGCAGCCGGGGACTAGCGGGGGACAAGCAGTTCTTC.

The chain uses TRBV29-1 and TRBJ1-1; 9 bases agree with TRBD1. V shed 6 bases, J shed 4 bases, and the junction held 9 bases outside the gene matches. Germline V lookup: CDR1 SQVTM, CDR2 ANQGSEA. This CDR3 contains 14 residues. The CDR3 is CSVKYRGRSTEAFF. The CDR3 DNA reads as TGCAGCGTAAAATACAGGGGGCGAAGCACTGAAGCTTTCTTT.